This TCR beta chain was found in a study of cytomegalovirus exposure and HLA in healthy donors. This CDR3 region has 14 residues. With 6 bases removed from V and 7 bases from J, the gap between germline ends came to 15 bases. Germline V CDR1 and CDR2: MNHEY, SMNVEV (reference sequence). PCR employed 60 Vbeta and 13 Jbeta primers. Libraries were prepared by immunoSEQ multiplex PCR; TCRdb keeps only in-frame clonotypes and omits some of them. The sample records tens of thousands of clones, more than 75% being singletons. Study-wide results and caveats: Association of roughly 17,000 TCR beta sequences with HLA alleles was found at 0.05 false discovery rate in a later analysis.

Details on this clone: The antigen is undetermined.

The TCR sequence derives from a middle-aged woman in good health and CMV-seronegative. The V and J genes are TRBV27 and TRBJ2-2; tentative D call: TRBD1 (6 bases). What was sequenced was PBMCs. Here the CDR3 reads CASSLTQGGGELFF. The CDR3 DNA follows: TGTGCCAGCAGCCTGACACAGGGCGGCGGGGAGCTGTTTTTT.